These 2 T cell receptor beta chains were all obtained from the same sample, sequenced in a study of blood T cells in healthy people across ages. Next came a second PCR, run for about 7 to 12 cycles, which used a sample-barcoded 5' primer along with a J-beta primer mix. Each CDR3 protein gets one entry after TCRdb re-called the 5' RACE reads with MiXCR. The repertoire holds 600,000 or so distinct CDR3 sequences, with approximately 21% as singletons. The sample comprised blood. All receptors derive from a man in his sixties or seventies in good health.

The chain links TRBV25-1 to TRBJ2-2; perhaps TRBD1 as D (6 bases). CDR1 and CDR2 from the germline V gene are MGHDK and SYGVNS. The CDR3 has 16 amino acids. V gave up 8 bases and J gave up 1 base, with 17 bases separating them. The CDR3 loop is CASARTGTKNTGELFF. The CDR3 bases are TGTGCCAGCGCCCGGACCGGGACAAAGAACACCGGGGAGCTGTTTTTT.

Worth noting for this clonotype: At one end the junction does not follow the germline gene, possibly because of a read error. The chain recombines TRBV5-1 with TRBJ2-5; D is unresolved. Germline V CDR1 and CDR2: SGHRS, YFSETQ. CDR3 length: 16 amino acids. The DNA of the CDR3 is TGCGCCAGCAGCTTGGGAGGTATGGGGTACCAAGGGACCCAGTACTTC. Protein: CASSLGGMGYQGTQYF.